The 2 T cell receptor beta chains reported below all come from one sample, sequenced in a study of T cells in Graves' hyperthyroidism and ophthalmopathy. TCR beta CDR3 regions were amplified from RNA. Primed by the HTBI set, a first-round RT-PCR was run on the TCR CDR3. TCRdb analysed the multiplex PCR reads with MiXCR anew, one entry per CDR3 protein. The sample consists of a few hundred thousand distinct CDR3 sequences, approximately 14% of them appearing once. The sample comprised blood. Receptor source: a woman between 35 and 50 years old with Graves' hyperthyroidism.

This clonotype came up many times. In DNA, the CDR3 is TGTGCCAGCAGTTTTGGGACTAGCGGAGTCAGCACAGATACGCAGTATTTT. This translates into CASSFGTSGVSTDTQYF. The rearrangement links TRBV28 to TRBJ2-3; 11 nucleotides match TRBD2. The CDR3 has 17 amino acids. Trimming took 3 bases from V and 0 from J; bases not matched to a gene: 5. Germline V CDR1 and CDR2: MDHEN, SYDVKM.

This clonotype was found many times. This sequence joins TRBV24-1 and TRBJ1-5; possibly TRBD1 for D (6 bases). From germline, CDR1 is KGHDR and CDR2 SFDVKD. This CDR3 has 14 amino acids. With 5 bases removed from V and 4 bases from J, the gap between germline ends came to 11 bases. CDR3 nucleotide sequence: TGTGCCACCAGTGGAGGGACAAGTAATCAGCCCCAGCATTTT. Its translation: CATSGGTSNQPQHF.